This T cell receptor (beta chain) emerged from a study of identical twins. TCRdb used MiXCR to reprocess the 5' RACE reads, holding one entry per CDR3 protein. The table has 450,000 or so distinct CDR3 sequences, approximately 24% seen once. Deletions cut 0 bases from V and 5 bases from J, with 10 bases between. Germline V gene sequence: CDR1 SGHNT, CDR2 YENEEA. This CDR3 contains 14 residues. These data also formed part of another study, on T cells expressing NK-cell markers. Turning to that study: Sorted CD3+CD56+NKG2C+, CD3+CD56+NKG2C- and CD3+CD56-NKG2C+ T cells provided the TCR beta repertoires. Evidence did not settle whether expanded NKG2C+ T cell clones targeted HCMV.

V and J are TRBV11-3 and TRBJ1-1; D unclear. The sequence was collected from a woman in her late teens or twenties in good health. The sequencing input was CD4+ T cells sorted from blood. This CDR3 is CASSLDRPQTEAFF. CDR3 DNA sequence: TGTGCCAGCAGCTTAGATCGCCCGCAAACTGAAGCTTTCTTT.